This passage covers 6 T cell receptor beta chains from one sample sequenced in a study of T cells after yellow fever vaccination (dated by TCRdb to about 2019). The treatment or condition label here, explained by the study, means: live attenuated yellow fever vaccine strain. Libraries were prepared through 5' RACE. Instrument on record: Illumina NovaSeq 6000. Starting from the raw public reads, TCRdb applied fastp trimming at Q25, assembled clones with MiXCR and retained in-frame beta chains. Identical CDR3 protein sequences are pooled into one entry, listed with their most common genes and DNA. Recorded for this sample are hundreds of thousands of distinct CDR3 sequences; roughly a sixth of them occurred a single time. Of the sample, 15% to 20% falls within the top ten clones. The sequences come from PBMCs, collected before the yellow fever booster vaccination. The receptors shown here come from a man between 18 and 29 years old who received the YFV17D yellow fever vaccine.

This chain links TRBV2 with TRBJ2-7; possibly TRBD2 for D (5 bases). CDR1 SNHLY and CDR2 FYNNEI come from the germline V gene. The germline V and J ends were trimmed by 5 bases and 3 bases, with 8 bases remaining between them. CDR3 length equals 12 residues. The CDR3 sequence is CASSSDFYEQYF. In DNA, the CDR3 is TGTGCCAGCAGTTCGGACTTCTACGAGCAGTACTTC. The variable domain in full, with the rest retrieved from reference TRBV2 and TRBJ2-7, is EPEVTQTPSHQVTQMGQEVILRCVPISNHLYFYWYRQILGQKVEFLVSFYNNEISEKSEIFDDQFSVERPDGSNFTLKIRSTKLEDSAMYFCASSSDFYEQYFGPGTRLTVT.

This clonotype was recorded only once. This CDR3 is CAWSEGSITDTQYF. The CDR3 bases are TGTGCCTGGAGTGAAGGGTCTATCACAGATACGCAGTATTTT. The genes are TRBV30 and TRBJ2-3; the D is unclear. The CDR3 loop spans 14 amino acids. Germline CDR1 GTSNPN, CDR2 SVGIG (reference sequence). V shed 1 base and J shed 2 bases, with 10 bases lying between them.

This clonotype occurred many times. The chain links TRBV5-1 to TRBJ2-7, with 9 bases identical to TRBD1. V lost 5 bases, J lost 1 base, and 4 bases stayed unmatched. CDR3 length: 14 amino acids. The germline gives CDR1 SGHRS, CDR2 YFSETQ. The CDR3 DNA follows: TGCGCCAGCAGTCCCGGGACAGGGTCCTACGAGCAGTACGTC. Translating it yields CASSPGTGSYEQYV.

This clonotype was counted between two and nine times. The chain combines TRBV7-9 with TRBJ1-4, with D possibly TRBD1 on 5 matching bases. Trimming took 5 bases from V and 5 from J, leaving 18 bases between them. CDR3 size: 16 residues. Germline CDR1 reads SEHNR; CDR2 reads FQNEAQ (reference sequence). CDR3 sequence: CASSPVGGRPNEKLFF. The CDR3 DNA reads as TGTGCCAGCAGCCCGGTGGGGGGACGACCGAATGAAAAACTGTTTTTT.

This clonotype was counted a few times. The chain links TRBV7-9 to TRBJ2-5; weak D call: TRBD2 (6 bases). In germline, CDR1 is SEHNR, CDR2 FQNEAQ (reference sequence). V was shortened by 1 base and J by 3 bases, with 15 bases between the two germline ends. The CDR3 has 16 residues. CDR3 DNA sequence: TGTGCCAGCAGCTTAGAACTACCGGGAGAAAAAGAGACCCAGTACTTC. It translates to CASSLELPGEKETQYF.

The chain has TRBV7-2 and TRBJ2-1, with 9 bases that match TRBD2. The CDR3 contains 14 residues. Germline lookup yields CDR1 SGHTA and CDR2 FQGNSA. J gave up 8 bases and V 4 bases, and 6 bases lay outside the gene matches. The CDR3 is CASSWGGGADEQFF. CDR3 coding DNA: TGTGCCAGCAGCTGGGGCGGGGGGGCGGATGAGCAGTTCTTC.